This is a list of T cell receptor beta chains from one sample in a study of cytomegalovirus exposure and HLA in healthy donors. Assay used: immunoSEQ multiplex PCR; TCRdb lists only in-frame clones, some missing. The table records about 130,000 clones, 65% to 75% of them present only once. The material sequenced was PBMCs. The receptor set was obtained from a man in his forties in good health and CMV-seropositive. CDR3s include the opening cysteine and the closing phenylalanine or tryptophan. Each record gives: D gene, clone size, J gene, V gene, CDR3 length, CDR3 DNA, CDR3 protein. D genes are given only for firm matches. Not every row has a clone size; where given, it reads once, few, many or a size class.

d_gene: -
abundance: once
j_gene: TRBJ1-1
v_gene: TRBV9
len: 15
CDR3nt: TGTGCCAGCAGCGTAGGACAGAGCGATAACACTGAAGCTTTCTTT
CDR3aa: CASSVGQSDNTEAFF

d_gene: TRBD1
abundance: -
j_gene: TRBJ2-1
v_gene: TRBV11-2
len: 16
CDR3nt: TGTGCCAGCAGCCTTACCGGAAGGGACAGATACAATGAGCAGTTCTTC
CDR3aa: CASSLTGRDRYNEQFF

d_gene: -
abundance: -
j_gene: TRBJ2-1
v_gene: TRBV2
len: 14
CDR3nt: TGTGCCAGCAGGATGGAGGGCCTCTACAATGAGCAGTTCTTC
CDR3aa: CASRMEGLYNEQFF

d_gene: -
abundance: -
j_gene: TRBJ2-2
v_gene: TRBV5-1
len: 15
CDR3nt: TGCGCCAGCAGCTTGTCACAGGCGAACACCGGGGAGCTGTTTTTT
CDR3aa: CASSLSQANTGELFF

d_gene: -
abundance: once
j_gene: TRBJ1-1
v_gene: TRBV9
len: 14
CDR3nt: TGTGCCAGCAGCGTAGCGGGGGTGAACACTGAAGCTTTCTTT
CDR3aa: CASSVAGVNTEAFF

d_gene: -
abundance: -
j_gene: TRBJ2-5
v_gene: TRBV6-5
len: 14
CDR3nt: TGTGCCAGCAGCCTCCAACAGGGCATAGAGACCCAGTACTTC
CDR3aa: CASSLQQGIETQYF

d_gene: TRBD1
abundance: -
j_gene: TRBJ1-5
v_gene: TRBV19
len: 13
CDR3nt: TGTGCCAGTGCCGGGACAGGGGCTCAGCCCCAGCATTTT
CDR3aa: CASAGTGAQPQHF

d_gene: TRBD2
abundance: once
j_gene: TRBJ2-1
v_gene: TRBV29-1
len: 15
CDR3nt: TGCAGCGTTGAGGAGACTAGCGGAGACTGCAATGAGCAGTTCTTC
CDR3aa: CSVEETSGDCNEQFF

d_gene: TRBD2
abundance: -
j_gene: TRBJ2-2
v_gene: TRBV5-1
len: 16
CDR3nt: TGCGCCAGCAGCTTACTAGCGGGAGGGACCACCGGGGAGCTGTTTTTT
CDR3aa: CASSLLAGGTTGELFF

d_gene: TRBD1
abundance: once
j_gene: TRBJ2-7
v_gene: TRBV30
len: 14
CDR3nt: TGTGCCTGGAAAAGACAGGGTCCTTCCTACGAGCAGTACTTC
CDR3aa: CAWKRQGPSYEQYF

d_gene: -
abundance: -
j_gene: TRBJ2-3
v_gene: TRBV5-8
len: 13
CDR3nt: TGTGCCAGCAGCTTATATAACACAGATACGCAGTATTTT
CDR3aa: CASSLYNTDTQYF

d_gene: -
abundance: -
j_gene: TRBJ1-4
v_gene: TRBV7-9
len: 17
CDR3nt: TGTGCCAGCAGCCCTCGTCAAACCAAGGCGGGTGATGAAAAACTGTTTTTT
CDR3aa: CASSPRQTKAGDEKLFF

d_gene: TRBD1
abundance: -
j_gene: TRBJ1-2
v_gene: TRBV27
len: 12
CDR3nt: TGTGCCAGCAGGTCAGGGGGCTTAGGCTACACCTTC
CDR3aa: CASRSGGLGYTF

d_gene: -
abundance: -
j_gene: TRBJ2-7
v_gene: TRBV5-4
len: 16
CDR3nt: TGTGCCAGCAGCTTGGGGGGAGGGGGGGCCTCCTACGAGCAGTACTTC
CDR3aa: CASSLGGGGASYEQYF

d_gene: TRBD2
abundance: -
j_gene: TRBJ2-2
v_gene: TRBV6-1
len: 18
CDR3nt: TGTGCCAGCAGTGAAGGACTAGCGGGGGGGATAAACACCGGGGAGCTGTTTTTT
CDR3aa: CASSEGLAGGINTGELFF

d_gene: TRBD2
abundance: -
j_gene: TRBJ2-3
v_gene: TRBV28
len: 16
CDR3nt: TGTGCCAGCAGTTTATCCCTAGCGGGAGCCTCAGATACGCAGTATTTT
CDR3aa: CASSLSLAGASDTQYF

d_gene: TRBD1
abundance: few
j_gene: TRBJ1-5
v_gene: TRBV7-2
len: 15
CDR3nt: TGTGCCAGCAGCTCCCGGACAGGGAGCAATCAGCCCCAGCATTTT
CDR3aa: CASSSRTGSNQPQHF

d_gene: TRBD1
abundance: -
j_gene: TRBJ2-7
v_gene: TRBV19
len: 15
CDR3nt: TGTGCCAGTAACCCTAGGGGGCTAGATGGCAACGAGCAGTACTTC
CDR3aa: CASNPRGLDGNEQYF

d_gene: TRBD2
abundance: -
j_gene: TRBJ2-3
v_gene: TRBV27
len: 14
CDR3nt: TGTGCCAGCAGTGTCGGGGGGAGCACAGATACGCAGTATTTT
CDR3aa: CASSVGGSTDTQYF

d_gene: -
abundance: once
j_gene: TRBJ1-3
v_gene: TRBV5-6
len: 19
CDR3nt: TGTGCCAGCAGCTTGGTTGTTTCGGTGGGCAGCCTCTCTGGAAACACCATATATTTT
CDR3aa: CASSLVVSVGSLSGNTIYF

d_gene: -
abundance: -
j_gene: TRBJ1-2
v_gene: TRBV27
len: 14
CDR3nt: TGTGCCAGCAGTTTAAGCGGGGGCTCCGATGGCTACACCTTC
CDR3aa: CASSLSGGSDGYTF

d_gene: TRBD2
abundance: few
j_gene: TRBJ2-1
v_gene: TRBV25-1
len: 14
CDR3nt: TGTGCCAGCAGGCCCGGGACTAGCTACAATGAGCAGTTCTTC
CDR3aa: CASRPGTSYNEQFF

d_gene: -
abundance: few
j_gene: TRBJ2-2
v_gene: TRBV5-4
len: 15
CDR3nt: TGTGCCAGCAGCTTAAAACTAACTTACACCGGGGAGCTGTTTTTT
CDR3aa: CASSLKLTYTGELFF

d_gene: TRBD1
abundance: -
j_gene: TRBJ2-7
v_gene: TRBV19
len: 13
CDR3nt: TGTGCCAGTAGGAAACAGGGGGTGGACGAGCAGTACTTC
CDR3aa: CASRKQGVDEQYF

d_gene: -
abundance: -
j_gene: TRBJ2-1
v_gene: TRBV5-1
len: 16
CDR3nt: TGCGCCAGCAGCGCGGGACTGCAGACAACCTACAATGAGCAGTTCTTC
CDR3aa: CASSAGLQTTYNEQFF

d_gene: TRBD1
abundance: -
j_gene: TRBJ2-1
v_gene: TRBV11-3
len: 14
CDR3nt: TGTGCCAGCAGCTTTGGGACAGGGTACAATGAGCAGTTCTTC
CDR3aa: CASSFGTGYNEQFF

d_gene: TRBD1
abundance: few
j_gene: TRBJ1-5
v_gene: TRBV29-1
len: 13
CDR3nt: TGCAGCGTTGATCAGGGGGTAGGTCAGCCCCAGCATTTT
CDR3aa: CSVDQGVGQPQHF

d_gene: -
abundance: -
j_gene: TRBJ1-1
v_gene: TRBV27
len: 15
CDR3nt: TGTGCCAGCAGCCCATTCCCGGGGGGGAACACTGAAGCTTTCTTT
CDR3aa: CASSPFPGGNTEAFF

d_gene: TRBD1
abundance: -
j_gene: TRBJ1-5
v_gene: TRBV7-2
len: 18
CDR3nt: TGTGCCAGCAGCGTAGGAAGACGGGACAGGAGGTTTCATCAGCCCCAGCATTTT
CDR3aa: CASSVGRRDRRFHQPQHF

d_gene: -
abundance: -
j_gene: TRBJ1-1
v_gene: TRBV27
len: 16
CDR3nt: TGTGCCAGCAGTTACCGGGTCCTAGGGGGGAACACTGAAGCTTTCTTT
CDR3aa: CASSYRVLGGNTEAFF

d_gene: -
abundance: -
j_gene: TRBJ2-3
v_gene: TRBV27
len: 14
CDR3nt: TGTGCCAGCGGGGGGGCGGACAGGGCAAATACGCAGTATTTT
CDR3aa: CASGGADRANTQYF

d_gene: -
abundance: -
j_gene: TRBJ2-2
v_gene: TRBV27
len: 16
CDR3nt: TGTGCCAGCAGTTTGATGACAGAAGCCTACACCGGGGAGCTGTTTTTT
CDR3aa: CASSLMTEAYTGELFF

d_gene: TRBD1
abundance: -
j_gene: TRBJ2-5
v_gene: TRBV5-4
len: 15
CDR3nt: TGTGCCAGCAGCCCAAGCCGACAGGGCCAAGAGACCCAGTACTTC
CDR3aa: CASSPSRQGQETQYF

d_gene: -
abundance: -
j_gene: TRBJ1-3
v_gene: TRBV2
len: 17
CDR3nt: TGTGCCAGCAGCGGTACCAAAGCCTCAAGCTCTGGAAACACCATATATTTT
CDR3aa: CASSGTKASSSGNTIYF

d_gene: TRBD1
abundance: -
j_gene: TRBJ2-2
v_gene: TRBV11-2
len: 17
CDR3nt: TGTGCCAGCAGCTGGACAGGAGGTAGAAAGAACACCGGGGAGCTGTTTTTT
CDR3aa: CASSWTGGRKNTGELFF

d_gene: -
abundance: -
j_gene: TRBJ1-4
v_gene: TRBV28
len: 14
CDR3nt: TGTGCCAGCAGTTTATCAGGCGCAGGTGAAAAACTGTTTTTT
CDR3aa: CASSLSGAGEKLFF

d_gene: -
abundance: -
j_gene: TRBJ2-7
v_gene: TRBV28
len: 15
CDR3nt: TGTGCCAGCAGTCTAGGGACAGTGGGGGGCTACGAGCAGTACTTC
CDR3aa: CASSLGTVGGYEQYF

d_gene: -
abundance: -
j_gene: TRBJ1-6
v_gene: TRBV5-1
len: 14
CDR3nt: TGCGCCAGCAGCTTGTCGACAGATTTTTTCCCCCTCCACTTT
CDR3aa: CASSLSTDFFPLHF

d_gene: TRBD1
abundance: -
j_gene: TRBJ2-3
v_gene: TRBV4-1
len: 15
CDR3nt: TGCGCCAGCAGCCAAGCCAGGACAGGGAGGGATACGCAGTATTTT
CDR3aa: CASSQARTGRDTQYF

d_gene: TRBD1
abundance: -
j_gene: TRBJ1-2
v_gene: TRBV28
len: 19
CDR3nt: TGTGCCAGCAGTTTTATATCCCTATGGACAGGGGAAAAAGACTATGGCTACACCTTC
CDR3aa: CASSFISLWTGEKDYGYTF

d_gene: TRBD1
abundance: -
j_gene: TRBJ1-5
v_gene: TRBV5-4
len: 16
CDR3nt: TGTGCCAGCAGCTTACCCCGGGACAGGGACGGTCAGCCCCAGCATTTT
CDR3aa: CASSLPRDRDGQPQHF

d_gene: -
abundance: -
j_gene: TRBJ1-2
v_gene: TRBV29-1
len: 13
CDR3nt: TGCAGCGCCGCCGGGACACGTGGCTATGGCTACACCTTC
CDR3aa: CSAAGTRGYGYTF

d_gene: -
abundance: -
j_gene: TRBJ1-6
v_gene: TRBV7-6
len: 16
CDR3nt: TGTGCCAGCAGCCCGCTTCCCGGGACAACTAGGGCACCCCTCCACTTT
CDR3aa: CASSPLPGTTRAPLHF

d_gene: -
abundance: -
j_gene: TRBJ1-1
v_gene: TRBV19
len: 15
CDR3nt: TGTGCCAGTACCCCGGCGGCCTTCGTGAACACTGAAGCTTTCTTT
CDR3aa: CASTPAAFVNTEAFF

d_gene: -
abundance: -
j_gene: TRBJ1-1
v_gene: TRBV28
len: 13
CDR3nt: TGTGCCATCTCGACAGCCACGTTCACACAAGCTTTCTTT
CDR3aa: CAISTATFTQAFF

d_gene: -
abundance: -
j_gene: TRBJ2-7
v_gene: TRBV6-5
len: 14
CDR3nt: TGTGCCAGCAGTTACTCATACTCCTCCTACGAGCAGTACTTC
CDR3aa: CASSYSYSSYEQYF

d_gene: TRBD2
abundance: -
j_gene: TRBJ2-2
v_gene: TRBV5-1
len: 17
CDR3nt: TGCGCCAGCAGCTTGGCCGGAGCGGGAGGGGACACCGGGGAGCTGTTTTTT
CDR3aa: CASSLAGAGGDTGELFF

d_gene: TRBD1
abundance: -
j_gene: TRBJ1-2
v_gene: TRBV9
len: 15
CDR3nt: TGTGCCAGCAGCACCGGACAGGCTCTAGGCTATGGCTACACCTTC
CDR3aa: CASSTGQALGYGYTF

d_gene: TRBD1
abundance: -
j_gene: TRBJ1-5
v_gene: TRBV5-6
len: 16
CDR3nt: TGTGCCAGCAGCTTGGGGCCCCCGACAGGGAATCAGCCCCAGCATTTT
CDR3aa: CASSLGPPTGNQPQHF

d_gene: TRBD1
abundance: few
j_gene: TRBJ2-2
v_gene: TRBV6-4
len: 16
CDR3nt: TGTGCCAGCAGTGACTCGGGGACAGCTCACACCGGGGAGCTGTTTTTT
CDR3aa: CASSDSGTAHTGELFF

d_gene: TRBD1
abundance: -
j_gene: TRBJ2-7
v_gene: TRBV18
len: 14
CDR3nt: TGTGCCAGCTCAGGCGACAGGGGAGGCTACGAGCAGTACTTC
CDR3aa: CASSGDRGGYEQYF

d_gene: TRBD1
abundance: -
j_gene: TRBJ1-1
v_gene: TRBV2
len: 14
CDR3nt: TGTGCCAGCACCTCTAGGGGGCGCGGGACTGAAGCTTTCTTT
CDR3aa: CASTSRGRGTEAFF

d_gene: -
abundance: -
j_gene: TRBJ2-7
v_gene: TRBV25-1
len: 14
CDR3nt: TGTGCCAGCAGTGGCCCTCCCAGCTCCTACGAGCAGTACTTC
CDR3aa: CASSGPPSSYEQYF

d_gene: TRBD2
abundance: -
j_gene: TRBJ2-3
v_gene: TRBV7-2
len: 15
CDR3nt: TGTGCCAGCAGCCTAGCGGGGGCCCGCACAGATACGCAGTATTTT
CDR3aa: CASSLAGARTDTQYF

d_gene: TRBD1
abundance: -
j_gene: TRBJ1-1
v_gene: TRBV7-9
len: 16
CDR3nt: TGTGCCAGCAGCTTAGATAGGCCCAGGGGGGCAACTGAAGCTTTCTTT
CDR3aa: CASSLDRPRGATEAFF